A single sample is the source of the 21 T cell receptor beta chains below, sequenced in a study of neurological immune-mediated disorders. TCRdb called the 5' RACE reads again in MiXCR, with one record for every CDR3 protein. The sample has 25,000 to 35,000 distinct CDR3 sequences; about 4.5% are singletons. The material sequenced was PBMCs. Receptor source: a man in his late teens or twenties in good health.

This clonotype was seen ten or more times. The chain joins TRBV11-1 to TRBJ1-2; D ambiguous. V was trimmed by 5 bases and J by 4 bases, leaving 11 bases between them. CDR1 SGHAT and CDR2 FQDESV come from the germline V gene (reference sequence). The CDR3 is made up of 13 amino acids. The CDR3 spells CASSLHKSYGYTF. The DNA of the CDR3 is TGTGCCAGCAGCCTCCACAAGTCCTATGGCTACACCTTC.

This clonotype was observed many times. The V call is TRBV5-1, the J call TRBJ1-1; D not certain. The V gene lost 0 bases and the J gene lost 1 base, with 13 bases spanning the gap. There are 16 residues in the CDR3. CDR1 and CDR2 (germline): SGHRS, YFSETQ. The CDR3 is CASSLGRESKNTEAFF. CDR3 coding DNA: TGCGCCAGCAGCTTGGGGAGAGAGTCGAAGAACACTGAAGCTTTCTTT. Filled out from reference TRBV5-1 and TRBJ1-1, the complete variable domain reads KAGVTQTPRYLIKTRGQQVTLSCSPISGHRSVSWYQQTPGQGLQFLFEYFSETQRNKGNFPGRFSGRQFSNSRSEMNVSTLELGDSALYLCASSLGRESKNTEAFFGQGTRLTVV.

This clonotype occurred many times. In DNA, the CDR3 is TGTGCCAGCAGAAAGGGGACAGGTGACACCGGGGAGCTGTTTTTT. This encodes CASRKGTGDTGELFF. This chain uses TRBV6-4 with TRBJ2-2; 8 bases line up with TRBD1. The germline V gene has CDR1 MRHNA and CDR2 SNTAGT. After removal of 6 bases from V and 3 bases from J, the junction contained 6 bases not matched to a gene. This CDR3 is 15 amino acids long.

This clonotype was observed many times. V and J are TRBV11-2 and TRBJ2-3; D unresolved. V lost 1 base to trimming and J lost 6 bases, with 11 bases between them. The CDR3 has 14 amino acids. The germline V gene has CDR1 SGHAT and CDR2 FQNNGV. In DNA form, the CDR3 reads TGTGCCAGCAGCTTAGGGCAGTTGGGGGATACGCAGTATTTT. Encoded protein: CASSLGQLGDTQYF. Based on the CDR3 plus reference TRBV11-2 and TRBJ2-3, the full variable domain is EAGVAQSPRYKIIEKRQSVAFWCNPISGHATLYWYQQILGQGPKLLIQFQNNGVVDDSQLPKDRFSAERLKGVDSTLKIQPAKLEDSAVYLCASSLGQLGDTQYFGPGTRLTVL.

This clonotype was detected many times. J is TRBJ1-1 and V is TRBV20-1; the D gene is possibly TRBD1 (5 bases). The V gene's germline CDR1 is DFQATT and CDR2 SNEGSKA (reference sequence). The V end was cut by 4 bases, the J end by 7 bases, with 10 bases between. The CDR3 runs 11 residues. CDR3 amino acids: CSATGGVEAFF. The CDR3 nucleotides are TGCAGTGCTACCGGGGGGGTTGAAGCTTTCTTT.

This clonotype was seen repeatedly, ten times or more. This chain uses TRBV6-5 with TRBJ2-6, with D unresolved. V was shortened by 7 bases and J by 0 bases, with 4 bases between the two germline ends. CDR3 length: 13 residues. The germline V gene has CDR1 MNHEY and CDR2 SVGAGI. In DNA form, the CDR3 reads TGTGCCAGCAACCCCTCTGGGGCCAACGTCCTGACTTTC. Translating gives CASNPSGANVLTF.

This clonotype appeared many times. The V gene is TRBV20-1, the J gene TRBJ1-6, with 8 bases lining up with TRBD1. The trim removed 3 bases at V and 6 bases at J, leaving 13 bases unmatched. Per the germline V gene, CDR1 is DFQATT and CDR2 is SNEGSKA (reference sequence). The CDR3 sequence is 17 residues long. In DNA, the CDR3 is TGCAGTGCTAGGGGGACAGGCGGGCGGGGAGGTAATTCACCCCTCCACTTT. Encoded protein: CSARGTGGRGGNSPLHF.

Here the CDR3 DNA reads TGCGCCAGCAGCCAAGGACTAGGCAGCAATCAGCCCCAGCATTTT. Translating gives CASSQGLGSNQPQHF. The chain joins TRBV4-3 to TRBJ1-5; D uncertain. With 1 base removed from V and 1 base from J, the gap between germline ends came to 8 bases. From germline, CDR1 is LGHNA and CDR2 YSLEER. This CDR3 contains 15 residues.

This clonotype was observed many times. V and J are TRBV7-3 and TRBJ1-2; TRBD1 aligns across 8 bases. The CDR3 consists of 15 residues. V dropped 4 bases and J dropped 5; count of bases not matched to a gene: 9. The germline CDR1 and CDR2 sequences are SGHTA and FQGTGA. This CDR3 reads CASSSTGGARYGYTF. The CDR3 nucleotides read TGTGCCAGCAGCTCTACAGGGGGGGCGCGGTATGGCTACACCTTC.

This clonotype was found many times. CDR3 coding DNA: TGTGCCAGCAGTTACTCGAATGCTGGCTACACCTTC. It codes for CASSYSNAGYTF. The V and J genes are TRBV6-5 and TRBJ1-2; D not certain. Germline loops: CDR1 MNHEY, CDR2 SVGAGI. The CDR3 is 12 amino acids. V lost 0 bases to trimming and J lost 7 bases, with 6 bases between them.

The sample holds many counts of this clonotype. The chain links TRBV6-4 to TRBJ1-1; D is possibly TRBD1 (5 bases). Germline V gene sequence: CDR1 MRHNA, CDR2 SNTAGT. With 2 bases removed from V and 1 base from J, the gap between germline ends came to 5 bases. This CDR3 spans 13 amino acids. The CDR3 protein is CASSDRGNTEAFF. The CDR3 DNA reads as TGTGCCAGCAGTGACAGGGGGAACACTGAAGCTTTCTTT.

The rearrangement joins TRBV5-1 to TRBJ2-7, with TRBD1 matching over 8 bases. The trim removed 6 bases at V and 5 bases at J, leaving 7 bases unmatched. This CDR3 contains 13 residues. The germline CDR1 and CDR2 sequences are SGHRS and YFSETQ. The CDR3 DNA is TGCGCCAGCACCCGGACAGGGAAAGACGAGCAGTACTTC. Translation: CASTRTGKDEQYF.

This clonotype was seen ten or more times. The rearrangement uses TRBV6-5 and TRBJ1-1, with 9 bases aligning to TRBD1. The junction had 11 bases not matched to a gene; V was cut back by 2 bases and J by 4 bases. The CDR3 totals 17 residues. Per germline, CDR1 MNHEY and CDR2 SVGAGI. The CDR3 protein is CASSYTGWDRAGTEAFF. The CDR3 DNA follows: TGTGCCAGCAGTTACACAGGTTGGGACAGGGCGGGCACTGAAGCTTTCTTT.

This clonotype was counted at least ten times. This rearrangement joins TRBV6-5 to TRBJ1-2; the D gene is possibly TRBD1 (5 bases). The germline CDR1 and CDR2 sequences are MNHEY and SVGAGI. The V gene lost 0 bases and the J gene lost 4 bases, with 18 bases spanning the gap. There are 17 residues in the CDR3. The DNA of the CDR3 is TGTGCCAGCAGTTACTCAGAAACGCGGGGGGTAGGCTATGGCTACACCTTC. This translates into CASSYSETRGVGYGYTF.

Ten or more counts support this clonotype. This chain joins TRBV4-2 and TRBJ1-1; tentatively, D is TRBD1 (5 bases). Trimming took 2 bases from V and 1 from J, leaving 11 bases between them. Germline assignment: CDR1 LGHNA and CDR2 YNFKEQ. CDR3 size: 15 residues. The CDR3, as DNA: TGTGCCAGCAGCCAATCGAGGGGCGGGAACACTGAAGCTTTCTTT. It yields the protein CASSQSRGGNTEAFF.

This clonotype was seen repeatedly, ten times or more. The chain uses TRBV18 and TRBJ2-7; D unresolved. The V end lost 3 bases, the J end lost 2 bases, and 8 bases lay between the germline ends. The CDR3 extends over 13 amino acids. Germline V gene data show CDR1 as KGHSH and CDR2 as LQKENI. In DNA, the CDR3 is TGTGCCAGCTCACCGGCTGCCACCTACGAGCAGTACTTC. Protein product: CASSPAATYEQYF.

At least ten counts were recorded for this clonotype. V and J are TRBV6-2 or TRBV6-3 and TRBJ2-7; 8 nucleotides align to TRBD2. Germline CDR1 and CDR2: MNHEY and SVGEGT. Losses at the gene ends were 6 bases for V and 1 base for J; bases not matched to a gene: 8. This CDR3 contains 15 residues. The CDR3 coding sequence is TGTGCCAGCAGATCCCGGGCGGGGGGATCCTACGAGCAGTACTTC. Residues: CASRSRAGGSYEQYF.

This clonotype showed up many times. The chain is built from TRBV3-1 and TRBJ2-5; D not resolved. CDR1 LGHDT and CDR2 YNNKEL come from the germline V gene (reference sequence). Deletions cut 2 bases from V and 3 bases from J, with 7 bases between. This CDR3 region has 13 residues. The CDR3 is CASSQNRKETQYF. As DNA, the CDR3 is TGTGCCAGCAGCCAAAACAGAAAAGAGACCCAGTACTTC.

This clonotype was counted ten times or more. The CDR3 loop reads CASSVVGVGAFF. CDR3 bases: TGTGCCAGCAGTGTAGTCGGGGTCGGAGCTTTCTTT. The gene calls are TRBV6-1 and TRBJ1-1, with D uncertain. CDR1 is MNHNS, CDR2 SASEGT, per germline. CDR3 length: 12 amino acids. Trimming stripped 4 bases from V and 10 bases from J, with 13 bases between.

Many counts were recorded for this clonotype. The chain is built from TRBV5-1 and TRBJ1-6; TRBD1 aligns across 9 bases. The CDR3 extends over 16 amino acids. Germline CDR1 reads SGHRS; CDR2 reads YFSETQ. The trim removed 4 bases at V and 8 bases at J, leaving 10 bases unmatched. CDR3 in amino acids: CASSMRTGVSHSPLHF. The CDR3 bases are TGCGCCAGCAGCATGCGGACAGGGGTTTCCCATTCACCCCTCCACTTT.

This clonotype was counted ten times or more. V and J are TRBV6-2 or TRBV6-3 and TRBJ2-5; 11 bases line up with TRBD2. Germline CDR1 and CDR2: MNHEY and SVGEGT. V lost 6 bases to trimming and J lost 5 bases; unmatched junction nucleotides: 11. The CDR3 runs 16 residues. Here the CDR3 reads CASRKISGGAVETQYF. The CDR3 bases are TGTGCCAGCAGAAAAATTAGCGGGGGGGCCGTGGAGACCCAGTACTTC.